A selection of T cell receptor beta chains follows, all from one sample in a study of T-cell memory formation after mild COVID-19. A single record per CDR3 protein comes from TCRdb applying MiXCR to the 5' RACE reads. This sample has about 170,000 distinct CDR3 sequences; 13% occur once, and the top ten carry about 3.3%. The sequenced material came from PBMCs or a T cell subset sorted from them (not recorded which). The receptors derive from a man aged 18 to 29 who had mild COVID-19 (a few samples of this study predate the infection). Cell type and time point are not known. CDR3s include the opening cysteine and the closing phenylalanine or tryptophan. The D gene is left open where the match is weak.

J: TRBJ2-5
V: TRBV5-1
D: TRBD2
CDR3: CASRDTGTSQETQYF

J: TRBJ1-1
V: TRBV9
D: .
CDR3: CASSNSQGRAEAFF

J: TRBJ1-3
V: TRBV7-9
D: .
CDR3: CASSPEQNTIYF

J: TRBJ1-2
V: TRBV7-9
D: TRBD1
CDR3: CASSTRTGGYGYTF

J: TRBJ1-6
V: TRBV4-1
D: .
CDR3: CASSQEVAYSPLHF

J: TRBJ2-2
V: TRBV9
D: .
CDR3: CASSVVSVHTGELFF

J: TRBJ1-6
V: TRBV5-1
D: TRBD1
CDR3: CASSQGQGGNSPLHF

J: TRBJ2-3
V: TRBV6-5
D: .
CDR3: CASKFRGGPTDTQYF

J: TRBJ1-4
V: TRBV7-2
D: TRBD1
CDR3: CASSRMLQGVQEKLFF

J: TRBJ1-5
V: TRBV5-1
D: .
CDR3: CASSIQGGNQPQHF

J: TRBJ2-2
V: TRBV7-6
D: TRBD2
CDR3: CASSARGAPNTGELFF

J: TRBJ2-4
V: TRBV24-1
D: .
CDR3: CATSVRGGIAKNIQYF

J: TRBJ2-2
V: TRBV4-1
D: TRBD2
CDR3: CASSQGRREGLTGELFF

J: TRBJ1-2
V: TRBV5-1
D: .
CDR3: CASSLAANYGYTF

J: TRBJ2-3
V: TRBV5-1
D: TRBD2
CDR3: CASSSTGLSADTQYF